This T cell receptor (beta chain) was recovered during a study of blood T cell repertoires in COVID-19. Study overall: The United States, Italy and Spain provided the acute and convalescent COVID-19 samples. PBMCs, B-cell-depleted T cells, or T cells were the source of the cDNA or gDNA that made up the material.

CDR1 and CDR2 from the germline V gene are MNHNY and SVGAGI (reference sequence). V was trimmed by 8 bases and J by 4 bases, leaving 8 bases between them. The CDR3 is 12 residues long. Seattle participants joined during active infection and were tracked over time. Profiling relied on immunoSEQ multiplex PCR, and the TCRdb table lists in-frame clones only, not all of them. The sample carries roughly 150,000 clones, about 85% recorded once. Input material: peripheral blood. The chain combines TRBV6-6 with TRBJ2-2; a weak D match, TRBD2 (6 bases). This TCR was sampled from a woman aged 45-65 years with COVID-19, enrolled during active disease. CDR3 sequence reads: CASSGATGELFF. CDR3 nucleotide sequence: TGTGCCAGCTCGGGAGCCACCGGGGAGCTGTTTTTT.